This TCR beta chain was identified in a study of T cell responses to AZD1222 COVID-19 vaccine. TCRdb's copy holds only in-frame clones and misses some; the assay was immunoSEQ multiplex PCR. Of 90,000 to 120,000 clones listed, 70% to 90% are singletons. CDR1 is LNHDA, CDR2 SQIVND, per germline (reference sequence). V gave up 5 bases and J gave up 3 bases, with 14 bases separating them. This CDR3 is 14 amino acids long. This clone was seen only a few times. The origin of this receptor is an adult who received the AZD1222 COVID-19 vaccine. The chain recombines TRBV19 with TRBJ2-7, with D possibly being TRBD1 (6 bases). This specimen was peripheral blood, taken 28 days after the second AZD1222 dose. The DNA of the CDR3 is TGTGCCAGTAGTGCCAACAGGGACGTCTACGAGCAGTACTTC. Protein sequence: CASSANRDVYEQYF.